The 3 T cell receptor beta chains below come from one sample, sequenced in a study of a mutant IDH1 vaccine in newly diagnosed glioma. Some clones are missing from TCRdb's copy, which holds only in-frame ones; the method was immunoSEQ multiplex PCR. Of 40,000 to 55,000 clones listed, about three quarters are singletons. These receptors are not linked to any known antigen. Time point in this sample: week 35, safety follow-up. The content of each vaccine dose was 300 ug of mutant IDH1 20-mer peptide, and topical imiquimod accompanied it. The material sequenced was PBMCs, taken from a glioma patient whose treatment included an IDH1 peptide vaccine. These receptors all come from a man between 35 and 55 years old with glioma.

The chain carries TRBV10-2 and TRBJ2-3; D unresolved. CDR3 length: 14 residues. V was shortened by 8 bases and J by 4 bases, with 16 bases between the two germline ends. CDR1 and CDR2 from the germline V gene are WSHSY and SAAADI. DNA for the CDR3: TGCGCCAGCGGCGGCGGTACGGACGCAGATACGCAGTATTTT. Residues: CASGGGTDADTQYF.

A few counts support this clone. V and J are TRBV11-2 and TRBJ2-1; D unresolved. The V and J ends lost 5 bases and 8 bases respectively, with 13 bases between them. The CDR3 consists of 13 residues. From germline, CDR1 is SGHAT and CDR2 FQNNGV. CDR3 in amino acids: CASSEAFVHEQFF. The CDR3 DNA follows: TGTGCCAGCAGCGAGGCATTTGTTCATGAGCAGTTCTTC.

This clone was picked up a small number of times. The chain has TRBV29-1 and TRBJ1-2; possibly TRBD1 for D (5 bases). V was cut by 2 bases and J by 8 bases, with 12 bases left in between. Germline assignment: CDR1 SQVTM and CDR2 ANQGSEA. There are 12 residues in the CDR3. The CDR3 loop is CSVERDRRGYTF. Here the CDR3 DNA reads TGCAGCGTTGAAAGGGACCGAAGGGGCTACACCTTC.